These T cell receptor beta chains were read from a single sample in a study of cytomegalovirus exposure and HLA in healthy donors. Some clones are missing from TCRdb's copy, which holds only in-frame ones; the method was immunoSEQ multiplex PCR. The table shows 200,000 or so clones, with 84% occurring only once. Sequences were obtained from PBMCs. These receptors all come from a woman aged 25 to 39 in good health and CMV-seropositive. The CDR3 runs from the conserved cysteine through the conserved F or W. Each record gives: J gene, clone size, D gene, V gene, CDR3 DNA, CDR3 protein. D genes are given only for firm matches. A row's size may be missing; if present it is once, few, many or a size class.

J gene: TRBJ1-2; clone size: -; D gene: TRBD1; V gene: TRBV6-5; CDR3 DNA: TGTGCCAGCAGCACCGGGACAGAGCTATACTATGGCTACACCTTC; CDR3 protein: CASSTGTELYYGYTF
J gene: TRBJ1-1; clone size: once; D gene: -; V gene: TRBV11-2; CDR3 DNA: TGTGCCAGCAGCTTAGGCCGTGCGACTGAAGCTTTCTTT; CDR3 protein: CASSLGRATEAFF
J gene: TRBJ2-5; clone size: -; D gene: -; V gene: TRBV27; CDR3 DNA: TGTGCCAGCAGCCCAGCGGGCCGAGGGGAGACCCAGTACTTC; CDR3 protein: CASSPAGRGETQYF
J gene: TRBJ1-2; clone size: -; D gene: -; V gene: TRBV29-1; CDR3 DNA: TGCAGCGTTGGAGCAGGGGCGGGCTATGGCTACACCTTC; CDR3 protein: CSVGAGAGYGYTF
J gene: TRBJ1-5; clone size: -; D gene: -; V gene: TRBV5-1; CDR3 DNA: TGCGCCAGCAGCCTAGGGACATCTAATCAGCCCCAGCATTTT; CDR3 protein: CASSLGTSNQPQHF
J gene: TRBJ1-4; clone size: -; D gene: TRBD1; V gene: TRBV18; CDR3 DNA: TGTGCCAGCTCACCAGCGACAGGGGATAATGAAAAACTGTTTTTT; CDR3 protein: CASSPATGDNEKLFF
J gene: TRBJ1-3; clone size: few; D gene: -; V gene: TRBV30; CDR3 DNA: TGTGCCTGGAGTGTAAGGCGGCGGCACAGGACCTCTGGAAACACCATATATTTT; CDR3 protein: CAWSVRRRHRTSGNTIYF
J gene: TRBJ1-4; clone size: few; D gene: -; V gene: TRBV5-1; CDR3 DNA: TGCGCCAGCAGCTTTCAGGCTAATGAAAAACTGTTTTTT; CDR3 protein: CASSFQANEKLFF
J gene: TRBJ1-2; clone size: few; D gene: -; V gene: TRBV5-1; CDR3 DNA: TGCGCCAGCAGCTTGCCAGGATATCATGGCTACACCTTC; CDR3 protein: CASSLPGYHGYTF
J gene: TRBJ2-1; clone size: -; D gene: TRBD2; V gene: TRBV5-1; CDR3 DNA: TGCGCCAGCCGTTCGCGGGAGTACTCCTACAATGAGCAGTTCTTC; CDR3 protein: CASRSREYSYNEQFF
J gene: TRBJ2-1; clone size: -; D gene: -; V gene: TRBV2; CDR3 DNA: TGTGCCAGCAGTGGGCGGGCCTCCTACAATGAGCAGTTCTTC; CDR3 protein: CASSGRASYNEQFF
J gene: TRBJ2-1; clone size: -; D gene: -; V gene: TRBV10-1; CDR3 DNA: TGCGCCAGCAGTGTCTTAAAGGGGTTTCACGGCGAGCAGTTCTTC; CDR3 protein: CASSVLKGFHGEQFF
J gene: TRBJ2-7; clone size: -; D gene: TRBD1; V gene: TRBV5-1; CDR3 DNA: TGCGCCAGCAGCACTAGGACAGGGAACGACGAGCAGTACTTC; CDR3 protein: CASSTRTGNDEQYF